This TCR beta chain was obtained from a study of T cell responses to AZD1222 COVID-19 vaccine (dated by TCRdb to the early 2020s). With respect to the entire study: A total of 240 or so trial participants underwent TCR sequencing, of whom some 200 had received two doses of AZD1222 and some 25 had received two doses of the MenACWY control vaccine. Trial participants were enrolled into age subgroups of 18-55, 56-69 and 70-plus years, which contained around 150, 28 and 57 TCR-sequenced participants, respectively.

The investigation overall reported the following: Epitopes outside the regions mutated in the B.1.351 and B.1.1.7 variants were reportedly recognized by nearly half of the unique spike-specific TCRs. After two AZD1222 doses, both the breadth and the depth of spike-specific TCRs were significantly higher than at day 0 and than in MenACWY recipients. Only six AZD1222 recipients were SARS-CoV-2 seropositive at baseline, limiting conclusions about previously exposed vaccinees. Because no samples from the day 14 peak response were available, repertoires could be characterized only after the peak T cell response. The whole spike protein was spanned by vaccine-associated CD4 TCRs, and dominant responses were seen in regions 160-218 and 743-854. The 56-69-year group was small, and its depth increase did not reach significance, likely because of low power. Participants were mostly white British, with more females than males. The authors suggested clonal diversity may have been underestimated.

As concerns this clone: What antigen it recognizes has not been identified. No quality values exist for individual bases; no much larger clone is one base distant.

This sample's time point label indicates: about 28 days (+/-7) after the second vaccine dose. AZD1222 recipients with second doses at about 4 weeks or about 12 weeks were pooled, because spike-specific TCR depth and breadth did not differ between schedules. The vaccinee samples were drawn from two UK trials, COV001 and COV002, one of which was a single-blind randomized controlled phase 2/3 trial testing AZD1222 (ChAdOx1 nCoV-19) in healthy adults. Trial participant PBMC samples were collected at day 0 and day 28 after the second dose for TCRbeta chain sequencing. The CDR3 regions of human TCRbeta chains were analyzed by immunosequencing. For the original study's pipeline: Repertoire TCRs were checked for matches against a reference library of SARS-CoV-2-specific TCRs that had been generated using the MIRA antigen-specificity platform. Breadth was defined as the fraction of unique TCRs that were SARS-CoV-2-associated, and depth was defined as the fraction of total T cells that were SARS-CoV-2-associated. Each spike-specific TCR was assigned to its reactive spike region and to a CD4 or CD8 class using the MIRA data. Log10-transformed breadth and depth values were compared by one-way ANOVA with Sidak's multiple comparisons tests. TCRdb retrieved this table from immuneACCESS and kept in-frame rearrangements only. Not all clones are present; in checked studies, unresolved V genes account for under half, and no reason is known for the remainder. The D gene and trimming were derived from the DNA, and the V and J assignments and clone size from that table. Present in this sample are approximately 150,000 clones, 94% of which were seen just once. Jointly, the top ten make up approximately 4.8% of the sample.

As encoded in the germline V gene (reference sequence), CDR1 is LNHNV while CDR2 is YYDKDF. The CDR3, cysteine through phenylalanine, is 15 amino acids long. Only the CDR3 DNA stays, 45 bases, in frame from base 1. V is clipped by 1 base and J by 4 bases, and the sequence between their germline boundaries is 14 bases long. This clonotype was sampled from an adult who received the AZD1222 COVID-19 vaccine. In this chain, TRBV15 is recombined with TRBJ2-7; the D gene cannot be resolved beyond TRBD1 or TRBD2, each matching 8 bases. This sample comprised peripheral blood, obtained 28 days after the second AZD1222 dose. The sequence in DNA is TGTGCCACCAGCAGAGGCGGGGGGACAGGTTACGAGCAGTACTTC. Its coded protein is CATSRGGGTGYEQYF.